What follows are 2 T cell receptor beta chains derived from one specimen sequenced in a study of CD8 T cells in ankylosing spondylitis. Each CDR3 protein is one row after TCRdb ran MiXCR on the 5' RACE reads. The sample consists of about 240,000 distinct CDR3 sequences, 8% to 9.5% of them appearing once. Sequencing was done on a sample of blood, either unsorted or a sorted T cell fraction (not recorded which). The source of these receptors is a male donor with ankylosing spondylitis or in good health (not recorded which).

The chain joins TRBV20-1 to TRBJ2-5; 9 positions match TRBD1. Germline loops: CDR1 DFQATT, CDR2 SNEGSKA (reference sequence). This CDR3 is 16 amino acids long. With V trimmed by 4 bases and J by 5 bases, 14 bases remained unmatched. The CDR3 coding sequence is TGCAGTGCTACCGACACAACCGGGACAGGGATGGAGACCCAGTACTTC. Amino acids: CSATDTTGTGMETQYF.

To note about this clonotype: A much larger clone is a single base away; this may be a read error. This sequence joins TRBV20-1 and TRBJ1-6; possible D gene TRBD1, 5 bases. CDR1 is DFQATT, CDR2 SNEGSKA, per germline (reference sequence). The CDR3 consists of 16 residues. As DNA, the CDR3 is TGCTGTGCTAGAGACAGCAGGCGCTCCTATAATTCACCCCTCCACTTT. This encodes CCARDSRRSYNSPLHF.